This T cell receptor (beta chain) was documented in a study of T-cell memory formation after mild COVID-19. Findings and caveats of the study: Specificity for SARS-CoV-2 was not confirmed among the second-wave clones peaking on day 37. Clones shrinking between day 15 and 85 showed a balanced CD4/CD8 split, and those that grew later tilted toward CD4+. Pre-infection memory held some responding clones, suggesting pre-existing cross-reactive T cells responded. The main location of contracting CD4+ clones was CM and EM, and that of contracting CD8+ clones was EMRA.

CDR3 length: 16 residues. V trimming: 5 bases; J trimming: 3 bases; junction bases outside the gene matches: 11. Germline V gene lookup returns CDR1 SNHLY and CDR2 FYNNEI. A remark on this clonotype: Antigen specificity is unknown.

TCRdb reanalysed the 5' RACE reads using MiXCR and keeps one entry per CDR3 protein. The sample has about 500,000 distinct CDR3 sequences; approximately 20% are singletons. The chain carries TRBV2 and TRBJ1-1; 8 bases align to TRBD1. The origin of this receptor is an adult woman who had mild COVID-19 (a few samples of this study predate the infection). Cell type and time point are not known. The sequencing sample was made of PBMCs or a T cell subset sorted from them (not recorded which). In nucleotides, the CDR3 is TGTGCCAGCAGTCCGGTCGGACAGGGTAAAGACACTGAAGCTTTCTTT. It codes for CASSPVGQGKDTEAFF.